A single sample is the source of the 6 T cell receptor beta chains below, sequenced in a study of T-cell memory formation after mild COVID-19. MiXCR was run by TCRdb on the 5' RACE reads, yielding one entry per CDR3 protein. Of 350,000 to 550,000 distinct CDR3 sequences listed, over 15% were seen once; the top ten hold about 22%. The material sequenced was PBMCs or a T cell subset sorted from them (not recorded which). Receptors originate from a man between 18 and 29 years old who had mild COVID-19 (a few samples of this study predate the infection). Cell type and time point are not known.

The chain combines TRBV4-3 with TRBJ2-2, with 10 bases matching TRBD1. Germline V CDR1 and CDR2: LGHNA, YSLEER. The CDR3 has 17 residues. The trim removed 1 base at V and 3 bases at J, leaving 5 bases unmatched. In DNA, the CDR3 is TGCGCCAGCAGCCAAGGGGCCGGGACAGGGGACACCGGGGAGCTGTTTTTT. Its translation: CASSQGAGTGDTGELFF.

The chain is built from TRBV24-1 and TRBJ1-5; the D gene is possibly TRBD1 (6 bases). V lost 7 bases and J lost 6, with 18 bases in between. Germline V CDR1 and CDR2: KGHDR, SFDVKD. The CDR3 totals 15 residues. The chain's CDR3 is CATSRRGAGSQPQHF. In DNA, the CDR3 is TGTGCCACCAGCCGCCGGGGGGCTGGAAGTCAGCCCCAGCATTTT.

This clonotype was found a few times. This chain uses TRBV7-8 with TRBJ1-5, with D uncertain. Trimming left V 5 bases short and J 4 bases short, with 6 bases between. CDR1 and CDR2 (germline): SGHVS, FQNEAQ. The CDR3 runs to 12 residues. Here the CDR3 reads CASSPKNQPQHF. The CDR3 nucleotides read TGTGCCAGCAGCCCGAAAAATCAGCCCCAGCATTTT.

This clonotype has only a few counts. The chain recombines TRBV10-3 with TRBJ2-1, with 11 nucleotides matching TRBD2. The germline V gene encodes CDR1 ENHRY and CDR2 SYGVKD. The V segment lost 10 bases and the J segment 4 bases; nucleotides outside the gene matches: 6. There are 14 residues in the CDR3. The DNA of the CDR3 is TGTGCCACCGAAACTAGCGGGGGTTACAATGAGCAGTTCTTC. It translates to CATETSGGYNEQFF.

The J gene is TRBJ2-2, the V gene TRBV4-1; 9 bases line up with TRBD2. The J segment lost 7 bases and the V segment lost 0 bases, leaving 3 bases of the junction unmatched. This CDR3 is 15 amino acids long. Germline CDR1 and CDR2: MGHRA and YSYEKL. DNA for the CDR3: TGCGCCAGCAGCCAAGACCCTAGCGGGGTCGGGGAGCTGTTTTTT. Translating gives CASSQDPSGVGELFF.

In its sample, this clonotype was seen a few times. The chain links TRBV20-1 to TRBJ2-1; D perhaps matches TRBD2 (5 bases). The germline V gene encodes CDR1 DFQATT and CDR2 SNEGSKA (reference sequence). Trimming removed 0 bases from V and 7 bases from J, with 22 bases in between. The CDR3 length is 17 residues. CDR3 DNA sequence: TGCAGTGCTAGAGATTTAAAGTGGGCTAGCCTTGCGAATGAGCAGTTCTTC. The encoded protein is CSARDLKWASLANEQFF.